A single sample gave rise to the 26 T cell receptor beta chains below, sequenced in a study of blood T cell repertoires in COVID-19 (dated by TCRdb to 2018 to 2020). Libraries were constructed by the immunoSEQ multiplex PCR assay. TCRdb took over this immuneACCESS table, retaining in-frame rearrangements with V and J assigned. Such tables are incomplete; in checked studies, under half of the missing clones stem from an unresolved V gene, and the remainder is unexplained. This sample gives 210,000 or so clones in total; roughly nine tenths of them show up just once. Approximately 2.8% of the sample is held by the ten biggest clonotypes. Sequenced input: PBMCs or T cells enriched from blood (not recorded which). These receptors were taken from a woman between 45 and 65 years old in a cohort exposed to, infected with or recovered from COVID-19 (not recorded which).

V and J are TRBV28 and TRBJ2-7, with TRBD2 matching over 7 bases. Germline V gene sequence: CDR1 MDHEN, CDR2 SYDVKM. The CDR3 spans 13 residues. V shed 3 bases and J 3 bases; nucleotides not matched to a gene: 2. CDR3 loop: CASSLASGYEQYF. The CDR3 DNA sequence: TGTGCCAGCAGTTTGGCTAGCGGCTACGAGCAGTACTTC.

The V and J genes are TRBV11-2 and TRBJ2-5, with D possibly matching TRBD1 (6 bases). Trimming removed 1 base at V and 7 bases at J, with 16 bases between. The CDR3 sequence is 15 residues long. Germline loops: CDR1 SGHAT, CDR2 FQNNGV. CDR3 DNA sequence: TGTGCCAGCAGCTTAGGTTTTGGGGGCGGATGGACCCAGTACTTC. This codes for CASSLGFGGGWTQYF.

In its sample, this clone was seen once. The rearrangement joins TRBV9 to TRBJ1-4; no reliable D call. From germline, CDR1 is SGDLS and CDR2 YYNGEE. Trimming stripped 2 bases from V and 5 bases from J, with 10 bases between. CDR3 length: 14 residues. CDR3 protein: CASSVTSGNEKLFF. The DNA for the CDR3 is TGTGCCAGCAGCGTGACGTCGGGGAATGAAAAACTGTTTTTT.

This chain joins TRBV6-4 and TRBJ1-1; D gene ambiguous. There are 13 residues in the CDR3. V gave up 5 bases and J gave up 1 base, with 8 bases separating them. Germline loops: CDR1 MRHNA, CDR2 SNTAGT. The CDR3 DNA reads as TGTGCCAGCAGTAGCGGGGAGAACACTGAAGCTTTCTTT. It specifies CASSSGENTEAFF.

The J gene is TRBJ1-2, the V gene TRBV5-4; no clear D gene. Germline V CDR1 and CDR2: SGHNT, YYREEE (reference sequence). Trimming shortened V by 7 bases and J by 3 bases, and 13 bases separated the two germline ends. The CDR3 runs to 13 residues. CDR3 sequence reads: CASRGFSDYGYTF. The CDR3, as DNA: TGTGCCAGCCGAGGTTTTTCGGACTATGGCTACACCTTC.

The V call is TRBV9, the J call TRBJ2-6, with 8 bases that match TRBD2. CDR1 is SGDLS, CDR2 YYNGEE, per germline. The CDR3 is made up of 16 amino acids. After removal of 0 bases from V and 4 bases from J, the junction contained 3 bases not matched to a gene. The CDR3 region is CASSVAGGAGANVLTF. CDR3 nucleotides: TGTGCCAGCAGCGTAGCGGGGGGGGCCGGGGCCAACGTCCTGACTTTC.

The chain combines TRBV4-2 with TRBJ2-1, with 9 bases lining up with TRBD2. Germline loops: CDR1 LGHNA, CDR2 YNFKEQ. The length of the CDR3 is 14 residues. Trimming at V came to 8 bases and at J to 2 bases, leaving 4 bases not matched to a gene. The CDR3 DNA is TGTGCCAGCTCGGGCGGGGGGGCCTACAATGAGCAGTTCTTC. It encodes CASSGGGAYNEQFF.

The chain has TRBV6-5 and TRBJ2-7, with no clear D. The V end was cut by 6 bases, the J end by 2 bases, with 14 bases between. From germline, CDR1 is MNHEY and CDR2 SVGAGI. The CDR3 extends over 14 amino acids. CDR3 amino acids: CASSRVSATYEQYF. The DNA for the CDR3 is TGTGCCAGCAGCCGGGTGAGTGCCACCTACGAGCAGTACTTC.

The V gene is TRBV2, the J gene TRBJ1-2; possibly TRBD1 for D (5 bases). V dropped 11 bases and J dropped 1 base, with 8 bases sitting between them. Germline V lookup: CDR1 SNHLY, CDR2 FYNNEI. This CDR3 is built from 11 residues. The CDR3 DNA follows: TGTGCCGCAGGGAATAACTATGGCTACACCTTC. Its translation is CAAGNNYGYTF. The full variable domain, rest sourced from reference TRBV2 and TRBJ1-2, is EPEVTQTPSHQVTQMGQEVILRCVPISNHLYFYWYRQILGQKVEFLVSFYNNEISEKSEIFDDQFSVERPDGSNFTLKIRSTKLEDSAMYFCAAGNNYGYTFGSGTRLTVV.

The rearrangement links TRBV19 to TRBJ1-6; D is unresolved. This CDR3 contains 13 residues. Germline V CDR1 and CDR2: LNHDA, SQIVND (reference sequence). The ends were cut back, 11 bases at V and 8 bases at J, with 16 bases in the middle. The chain's CDR3 is CASSGEGYSPLHF. In DNA form, the CDR3 reads TGTGCCTCCTCGGGCGAGGGTTATTCACCCCTCCACTTT.

V is TRBV11-2 and J is TRBJ2-3; D may be TRBD1 (5 bases). V lost 5 bases and J 1 base, leaving 13 bases between the germline ends. The CDR3 is made up of 15 amino acids. Germline assignment: CDR1 SGHAT and CDR2 FQNNGV. The CDR3 DNA reads TGTGCCAGCAGCGCCAGGGAAAGGGGCACAGATACGCAGTATTTT. As protein: CASSARERGTDTQYF.

The V and J genes are TRBV7-2 and TRBJ1-2; TRBD1 aligns across 7 bases. Germline trimming cut 6 bases from V and 8 bases from J; bases unmatched to any gene: 18. Germline V gives CDR1 SGHTA, CDR2 FQGNSA. This CDR3 spans 16 amino acids. As DNA, the CDR3 is TGTGCCAGCAGTACCGGGACAGAACGGGCTTTGTGGGGCTACACCTTC. Translating it yields CASSTGTERALWGYTF.

The chain uses TRBV7-9 and TRBJ1-1, with a tentative D call TRBD1 (5 bases). The CDR3 contains 15 residues. Looked up from germline, CDR1 is SEHNR and CDR2 is FQNEAQ (reference sequence). Trimming cost V 1 base and J 1 base, with 10 bases left between them. The CDR3 DNA reads TGTGCCAGCAGCTTAGGGGAGGGGTGGAACACTGAAGCTTTCTTT. It specifies CASSLGEGWNTEAFF. The whole variable domain, filled in from reference TRBV7-9 and TRBJ1-1, reads DTGVSQNPRHKITKRGQNVTFRCDPISEHNRLYWYRQTLGQGPEFLTYFQNEAQLEKSRLLSDRFSAERPKGSFSTLEIQRTEQGDSAMYLCASSLGEGWNTEAFFGQGTRLTVV.

The chain links TRBV21-1 to TRBJ1-6. TRBV21-1 is deemed a pseudogene. CDR3 size: 16 residues. CDR3: CASSKDHREKEFTPHF. The CDR3 bases are TGTGCCAGCAGCAAAGACCATCGGGAGAAGGAATTCACCCCCCACTTT.

The rearrangement links TRBV9 to TRBJ1-1; D unclear. The CDR3 contains 16 residues. V was shortened by 1 base and J by 2 bases, with 15 bases between the two germline ends. Germline lookup yields CDR1 SGDLS and CDR2 YYNGEE. The CDR3 region is CASSVNEGGRNTEAFF. The CDR3 region has the DNA TGTGCCAGCAGCGTAAATGAGGGCGGACGAAACACTGAAGCTTTCTTT.

The rearrangement links TRBV7-3 to TRBJ2-7; TRBD1 is a possible D gene (5 bases). CDR3 length equals 13 residues. V lost 0 bases to trimming and J lost 5 bases, with 8 bases between them. Germline V gives CDR1 SGHTA, CDR2 FQGTGA. CDR3 in DNA: TGTGCCAGCAGCTTAACCGACAGCCACGAGCAGTACTTC. Translating it yields CASSLTDSHEQYF.

The V call is TRBV5-6, the J call TRBJ2-1; tentatively, D is TRBD2 (5 bases). The V and J ends lost 0 bases and 6 bases respectively, with 13 bases between them. Per the germline V gene, CDR1 is SGHDT and CDR2 is YYEEEE. The CDR3 extends over 15 amino acids. In nucleotides, the CDR3 is TGTGCCAGCAGCTTGGAATATAGCGATCCCAATGAGCAGTTCTTC. This gives the protein CASSLEYSDPNEQFF.

V is TRBV7-9 and J is TRBJ1-2, with D uncertain. The ends were cut back, 3 bases at V and 3 bases at J, with 5 bases in the middle. CDR3 size: 12 residues. CDR1 SEHNR and CDR2 FQNEAQ come from the germline V gene (reference sequence). The CDR3 DNA reads TGTGCCAGCAGCTTCACAGACTATGGCTACACCTTC. It yields the protein CASSFTDYGYTF.

The rearrangement uses TRBV19 and TRBJ2-1; 11 bases map to TRBD2. J lost 8 bases, V lost 1 base, and 16 bases had no gene match. The CDR3 sequence is 19 residues long. Germline V gene sequence: CDR1 LNHDA, CDR2 SQIVND (reference sequence). DNA for the CDR3: TGTGCCAGTAGTATAGCGTTTTTCGGGGTAGCGGGGGGGTACGATGAGCAGTTCTTC. Residues: CASSIAFFGVAGGYDEQFF.

The rearrangement uses TRBV18 and TRBJ2-7; D may be TRBD2 (7 bases). The CDR3 contains 13 residues. Looked up from germline, CDR1 is KGHSH and CDR2 is LQKENI. Between the trimmed V and J ends, which lost 4 bases and 8 bases, there was a span of 15 bases. CDR3 nucleotides: TGTGCCAGCTCACTCCGGGGGGCAAGGCAGCAGTACTTC. It specifies CASSLRGARQQYF.

In this sample, this clone is medium-sized. The gene calls are TRBV11-3 and TRBJ1-5, with a weak D call TRBD1 (6 bases). Per the germline V gene, CDR1 is SGHNT and CDR2 is YENEEA. The V end was cut by 8 bases, the J end by 7 bases, with 27 bases between. The CDR3 consists of 17 residues. CDR3 amino acids: CASPGANGTLAGQPQHF. CDR3 DNA: TGTGCCAGCCCGGGGGCCAACGGCACCTTAGCGGGCCAGCCCCAGCATTTT.

The chain has TRBV28 and TRBJ2-1, with 8 nucleotides matching TRBD2. The germline gives CDR1 MDHEN, CDR2 SYDVKM. The CDR3 has 14 amino acids. V dropped 10 bases and J dropped 4; count of bases not matched to a gene: 9. CDR3 amino acids: CATSGGARYNEQFF. CDR3 nucleotide sequence: TGTGCCACCTCGGGGGGGGCGAGGTACAATGAGCAGTTCTTC.

The rearrangement uses TRBV11-2 and TRBJ1-2; 7 bases align to TRBD1. Germline trimming cut 1 base from V and 7 bases from J; bases unmatched to any gene: 6. The CDR3 has 14 residues. Germline V gene sequence: CDR1 SGHAT, CDR2 FQNNGV. The CDR3 bases are TGTGCCAGCAGCTTAGGACAGGGTACCGGTGGCTACACCTTC. Translation gives CASSLGQGTGGYTF.

The CDR3: CACGPRGYGYTF. CDR3 nucleotide sequence: TGTGCCTGTGGACCCCGCGGCTATGGCTACACCTTC. V gene TRBV30 combines with J gene TRBJ1-2; no reliable D call. Germline CDR1 is GTSNPN and CDR2 is SVGIG (reference sequence). This CDR3 has 12 amino acids. Trimming shortened V by 6 bases and J by 4 bases, and 12 bases separated the two germline ends.

The V gene is TRBV1, the J gene TRBJ1-1; the D call TRBD1 from the table was never checked on the DNA. TRBV1 is marked as a pseudogene. The length of the CDR3 is 14 residues. The CDR3 region has the DNA TGCACCAGCAGCCAAGACAGGGTTGTTGCTGAAGCTTTCTTT. Amino acids: CTSSQDRVVAEAFF.

The chain combines TRBV7-2 with TRBJ2-7; 10 bases fit TRBD2. The length of the CDR3 is 16 residues. CDR1 and CDR2 (germline): SGHTA, FQGNSA. The V segment lost 5 bases and the J segment 1 base; nucleotides outside the gene matches: 8. The CDR3: CASSTRTSGASYEQYF. For the CDR3, the DNA is TGTGCCAGCAGCACCCGGACTAGCGGTGCTTCCTACGAGCAGTACTTC.